These 29 T cell receptor beta chains were all obtained from the same sample, sequenced in a study of beta chain features in type 1 diabetes (dated by TCRdb to the late 2010s). Libraries were prepared through the immunoSEQ multiplex PCR assay. All of the isolated RNA was reverse transcribed with the High Capacity cDNA Reverse Transcription Kit, so expressed TCRB transcripts were sequenced. As stored in TCRdb, this immuneACCESS dataset retains in-frame rearrangements with V and J assigned. A fraction of the clones does not appear; measured against another copy, unresolved V genes explain less than half of the discrepancy, and the remainder lacks a known reason. This sample is represented by hundreds of thousands of clones; 30% of them were singletons. The ten largest clonotypes hold 0.065% of the sample. Sequenced material: naive CD4+ T cells from blood. What this sample's cell subset or site label stands for: true naive CD4+ T cells. The receptors were gathered from a young man in good health.

The gene calls are TRBV6-6 and TRBJ2-1; TRBD2 matches 12 bases. V shed 4 bases and J 5 bases; nucleotides not matched to a gene: 6. This CDR3 contains 16 residues. Germline V gives CDR1 MNHNY, CDR2 SVGAGI (reference sequence). The CDR3 reads CASSWQLAGGNNEQFF. The CDR3 nucleotides read TGTGCCAGCAGTTGGCAACTAGCGGGAGGAAACAATGAGCAGTTCTTC.

Only a few counts were recorded for this clone. This chain connects TRBV5-4 to TRBJ1-3, with TRBD1 matching over 7 bases. Germline V gene lookup returns CDR1 SGHNT and CDR2 YYREEE (reference sequence). This CDR3 has 15 residues. The V gene end was trimmed by 1 base and the J gene end by 4 bases; junction bases not matched to a gene: 5. CDR3 coding DNA: TGTGCCAGCAGCTTGTTCCACAGGGGAGGAAACACCATATATTTT. Protein: CASSLFHRGGNTIYF. Full variable domain (missing parts from reference TRBV5-4 and TRBJ1-3): ETGVTQSPTHLIKTRGQQVTLRCSSQSGHNTVSWYQQALGQGPQFIFQYYREEENGRGNFPPRFSGLQFPNYSSELNVNALELDDSALYLCASSLFHRGGNTIYFGEGSWLTVV.

For this clone: Other DNA sequences of this sample code for an identical CDR3. CDR3 sequence reads: CASSVAKEETQYF. In DNA form, the CDR3 reads TGTGCCAGCAGCGTAGCCAAGGAAGAGACCCAGTACTTC. V gene TRBV9 combines with J gene TRBJ2-5; unclear D gene. Per the germline V gene, CDR1 is SGDLS and CDR2 is YYNGEE. The CDR3 has 13 residues. Trimming stripped 0 bases from V and 3 bases from J, with 6 bases between.

This clone came up a few times. The chain couples TRBV29-1 to TRBJ1-1; possibly TRBD1 for D (6 bases). The CDR3 extends over 13 amino acids. CDR1 is SQVTM and CDR2 is ANQGSEA in the germline V gene. Trimming pared 7 bases from V and 2 bases from J, leaving 14 bases between. CDR3 nucleotide sequence: TGCAGCGCCACAGGGCAGGTAAACACTGAAGCTTTCTTT. This translates into CSATGQVNTEAFF.

The rearrangement uses TRBV4-3 and TRBJ2-7; 8 nucleotides align to TRBD2. The CDR3 consists of 16 residues. V gave up 0 bases and J gave up 0 bases; unmatched junction bases: 4. The germline CDR1 and CDR2 sequences are LGHNA and YSLEER. The CDR3 sequence: CASSQDWREVSYEQYF. CDR3 coding DNA: TGCGCCAGCAGCCAAGACTGGCGGGAGGTCTCCTACGAGCAGTACTTC.

This clone was picked up a small number of times. The V gene is TRBV5-6, the J gene TRBJ2-3, with 12 nucleotides matching TRBD2. The germline gives CDR1 SGHDT, CDR2 YYEEEE. There are 15 residues in the CDR3. V lost 4 bases and J lost 4; bases outside the gene matches: 4. This CDR3 is CASSGTSGFPDTQYF. CDR3 nucleotides: TGTGCCAGCAGCGGGACTAGCGGGTTCCCAGATACGCAGTATTTT.

The gene calls are TRBV4-3 and TRBJ2-7, with 7 nucleotides matching TRBD1. The V gene end was trimmed by 6 bases and the J gene end by 4 bases; junction bases not matched to a gene: 3. CDR3 size: 12 residues. Germline V lookup: CDR1 LGHNA, CDR2 YSLEER. CDR3 sequence: CASRTGLYEQYF. The CDR3 DNA sequence: TGCGCCAGCAGGACAGGGTTGTACGAGCAGTACTTC.

Only a few counts were recorded for this clone. The genes are TRBV15 and TRBJ2-5; D possibly corresponds to TRBD2 (6 bases). Germline lookup yields CDR1 LNHNV and CDR2 YYDKDF (reference sequence). This CDR3 is 14 amino acids long. The ends were cut back, 0 bases at V and 2 bases at J, with 7 bases in the middle. CDR3 amino acids: CATSRDGRQETQYF. The CDR3 DNA reads as TGTGCCACCAGCAGAGACGGGAGACAAGAGACCCAGTACTTC.

This clone has more than one count but fewer than ten. The rearrangement links TRBV27 to TRBJ2-6; D tentatively fits TRBD1 or TRBD2 (5 bases each). The V end was cut by 6 bases, the J end by 0 bases, with 9 bases between. This CDR3 is 15 amino acids long. Germline V gene sequence: CDR1 MNHEY, CDR2 SMNVEV (reference sequence). The CDR3 protein is CASRPGTSGANVLTF. CDR3 nucleotide sequence: TGTGCCAGCAGGCCGGGGACCTCTGGGGCCAACGTCCTGACTTTC.

The gene calls are TRBV30 and TRBJ2-7, with D tentatively TRBD1 (6 bases). The V end was cut by 2 bases, the J end by 4 bases, with 15 bases between. The CDR3 contains 14 residues. Germline values: CDR1 GTSNPN, CDR2 SVGIG (reference sequence). The DNA for the CDR3 is TGTGCCTGGAGTTCCGGGACACCGACGTACGAGCAGTACTTC. Translated, it gives CAWSSGTPTYEQYF.

This clone was counted a few times. The CDR3 DNA sequence: TGTGCCACCAGCAAAGAGCGGGGGGCCTACGAGCAGTACTTC. Encoded protein: CATSKERGAYEQYF. This rearrangement joins TRBV15 to TRBJ2-7, with 9 bases identical to TRBD2. CDR1 is LNHNV, CDR2 YYDKDF, per germline (reference sequence). The CDR3 is made up of 14 amino acids. V shed 4 bases, J shed 2 bases, and the junction held 3 bases outside the gene matches.

The rearrangement uses TRBV4-2 and TRBJ2-7, with no clear D. Per the germline V gene, CDR1 is LGHNA and CDR2 is YNFKEQ. The length of the CDR3 is 15 residues. V was cut by 3 bases and J by 0 bases, with 12 bases left in between. The CDR3 sequence: CASSQVQISSYEQYF. The CDR3 DNA reads as TGTGCCAGCAGCCAGGTACAGATAAGCTCCTACGAGCAGTACTTC.

This clone was found a few times. The V and J genes are TRBV10-3 and TRBJ2-7, with D perhaps assigned TRBD1 or TRBD2 (5 bases each). This CDR3 is built from 12 residues. Trimming removed 11 bases at V and 2 bases at J, with 13 bases between. Germline V gene data show CDR1 as ENHRY and CDR2 as SYGVKD. CDR3 in DNA: TGTGCCTCCGGGACGGCCACCTACGAGCAGTACTTC. This encodes CASGTATYEQYF.

V gene TRBV7-2 combines with J gene TRBJ2-7, with D possibly matching TRBD2 (5 bases). Germline loops: CDR1 SGHTA, CDR2 FQGNSA. The CDR3 consists of 14 residues. V shed 0 bases and J shed 4 bases, with 10 bases lying between them. The CDR3: CASSLAGVSYEQYF. The CDR3 DNA reads as TGTGCCAGCAGCTTAGCGGGAGTATCATACGAGCAGTACTTC.

The chain links TRBV7-2 to TRBJ2-7; TRBD2 is a possible D gene (6 bases). From germline, CDR1 is SGHTA and CDR2 FQGNSA. The CDR3 is 14 amino acids. V dropped 1 base and J dropped 1 base, with 8 bases sitting between them. CDR3 in amino acids: CASSLVRESYEQYF. For the CDR3, the DNA is TGTGCCAGCAGCTTAGTGCGGGAATCCTACGAGCAGTACTTC.

This clone was observed a handful of times. CDR3 loop: CAWSFWTSYGYTF. The CDR3 DNA reads as TGTGCCTGGAGTTTCTGGACCAGCTATGGCTACACCTTC. The chain recombines TRBV30 with TRBJ1-2; D unclear. Between the trimmed V and J ends, which lost 2 bases and 4 bases, there was a span of 11 bases. Germline V lookup: CDR1 GTSNPN, CDR2 SVGIG (reference sequence). CDR3 length: 13 residues.

The V and J genes are TRBV28 and TRBJ2-6; D is unresolved. CDR1 and CDR2 (germline): MDHEN, SYDVKM. Trimming removed 5 bases at V and 11 bases at J, with 10 bases between. This CDR3 has 12 residues. In DNA form, the CDR3 reads TGTGCCAGCAGTACCGAAAGAGACGTCCTGACTTTC. Its translation is CASSTERDVLTF. The variable domain in full, completed from reference TRBV28 and TRBJ2-6, reads DVKVTQSSRYLVKRTGEKVFLECVQDMDHENMFWYRQDPGLGLRLIYFSYDVKMKEKGDIPEGYSVSREKKERFSLILESASTNQTSMYLCASSTERDVLTFGAGSRLTVL.

In this sample, this clone turned up a few times. The identical CDR3 is also encoded by other nucleotide sequences in the sample. The chain couples TRBV30 to TRBJ2-7, with D maybe TRBD1 (6 bases). The germline gives CDR1 GTSNPN, CDR2 SVGIG (reference sequence). This CDR3 spans 13 amino acids. V was clipped by 2 bases and J by 2 bases, with 10 bases between them. The CDR3 region has the DNA TGTGCCTGGAGTAGGCAGGGGCCCTACGAGCAGTACTTC. This encodes CAWSRQGPYEQYF.

This clone appeared once. The chain has TRBV4-3 and TRBJ2-3, with TRBD2 identical over 12 bases. Germline trimming cut 0 bases from V and 5 bases from J; bases unmatched to any gene: 6. Germline assignment: CDR1 LGHNA and CDR2 YSLEER. The CDR3 has 17 amino acids. The CDR3 DNA reads as TGCGCCAGCAGCCAAGATGGCCTAGCGGGAGGGAAAGATACGCAGTATTTT. Protein: CASSQDGLAGGKDTQYF.

The CDR3 DNA reads as TGCGCCAGCAGCAACCCGGGAGGGATCTCCTACAATGAGCAGTTCTTC. Amino acids: CASSNPGGISYNEQFF. This sequence joins TRBV5-1 and TRBJ2-1; 8 bases are a match to TRBD2. J was trimmed by 0 bases and V by 4 bases; bases with no gene match: 6. CDR1 SGHRS and CDR2 YFSETQ come from the germline V gene. This CDR3 contains 16 residues.

A few counts support this clone. This chain joins TRBV5-1 and TRBJ2-1; the D gene is possibly TRBD2 (5 bases). This CDR3 has 16 amino acids. The V end lost 0 bases, the J end lost 7 bases, and 17 bases lay between the germline ends. The germline V gene has CDR1 SGHRS and CDR2 YFSETQ. This CDR3 is CASSLGWRAPGNEQFF. The CDR3 nucleotides read TGCGCCAGCAGCTTGGGGTGGCGGGCACCGGGGAATGAGCAGTTCTTC.

Remarks on this clone: In the same sample, other DNA sequences code for this CDR3. V and J are TRBV5-1 and TRBJ2-5; D not resolved. The CDR3 sequence is 12 residues long. Trimming cost V 0 bases and J 5 bases, with 5 bases left between them. From germline, CDR1 is SGHRS and CDR2 YFSETQ. In nucleotides, the CDR3 is TGCGCCAGCAGCTTGGTTCAGGAGACCCAGTACTTC. This sequence encodes CASSLVQETQYF.

This clone was detected once. The chain combines TRBV5-1 with TRBJ2-1; D gene unclear. CDR3 length: 13 residues. Per the germline V gene, CDR1 is SGHRS and CDR2 is YFSETQ. Trimming removed 0 bases at V and 5 bases at J, with 6 bases between. Here the CDR3 reads CASSLEPNNEQFF. Here the CDR3 DNA reads TGCGCCAGCAGCTTGGAGCCGAACAATGAGCAGTTCTTC.

This clone was seen a few times. The chain joins TRBV14 to TRBJ2-2, with D perhaps TRBD1 (5 bases). CDR3 length equals 13 residues. Germline CDR1 reads SGHDN; CDR2 reads FVKESK. V lost 4 bases and J lost 3, with 6 bases in between. The CDR3: CASSRQYTGELFF. The DNA of the CDR3 is TGTGCCAGCAGCCGACAGTACACCGGGGAGCTGTTTTTT.

CDR3 in DNA: TGTGCCAGCAGCGTAGTAGCTAGCCGGAGCATTGAGACCCAGTACTTC. Residues: CASSVVASRSIETQYF. The chain joins TRBV9 to TRBJ2-5, with a possible D match to TRBD2 (5 bases). This CDR3 spans 16 amino acids. Looked up from germline, CDR1 is SGDLS and CDR2 is YYNGEE. With 0 bases removed from V and 5 bases from J, the gap between germline ends came to 17 bases.

This clone has only a few counts. The chain has TRBV14 and TRBJ1-5; D possibly corresponds to TRBD1 (6 bases). Trimming left V 4 bases short and J 7 bases short, with 11 bases between. There are 13 residues in the CDR3. In germline, CDR1 is SGHDN, CDR2 FVKESK. The CDR3 sequence: CASSLDSVQPQHF. CDR3 coding DNA: TGTGCCAGCAGCCTGGACAGTGTGCAGCCCCAGCATTTT.

A few counts support this clone. The chain employs TRBV30 and TRBJ1-5; D might be TRBD1 (6 bases). CDR3 size: 14 residues. V was cut by 2 bases and J by 5 bases, with 13 bases left in between. Germline V gene lookup returns CDR1 GTSNPN and CDR2 SVGIG (reference sequence). The CDR3: CAWSSDRGDQPQHF. DNA of the CDR3: TGTGCCTGGAGTTCGGACAGAGGGGATCAGCCCCAGCATTTT.

This chain links TRBV4-1 with TRBJ2-7; D tentatively reads TRBD1 or TRBD2 (5 bases each). From germline, CDR1 is MGHRA and CDR2 YSYEKL. This CDR3 has 15 residues. The V and J ends lost 1 base and 8 bases respectively, with 18 bases between them. CDR3 coding DNA: TGCGCCAGCAGCCAAGTAACCGGGACCCCGTGGCAGCAGTACTTC. This translates into CASSQVTGTPWQQYF.

Only one count was recorded for this clone. The chain is built from TRBV18 and TRBJ2-1; TRBD2 agrees at 7 bases. The length of the CDR3 is 15 residues. Looked up from germline, CDR1 is KGHSH and CDR2 is LQKENI. J gave up 15 bases and V 3 bases, and 17 bases lay outside the gene matches. The DNA of the CDR3 is TGTGCCAGCTCACCCCCCTGGCTCCGCGGGAGTGGGCCGTTCTTC. Translating it yields CASSPPWLRGSGPFF.